This T cell receptor (beta chain) was recovered during a study of T cell responses to AZD1222 COVID-19 vaccine. Study conclusions and caveats: Donors were chiefly white British, with a greater number of females, and clonal diversity was perhaps underestimated. Targets within unmutated variant regions were reportedly found for nearly half of spike-specific TCRs.

Germline loops: CDR1 SGHTA, CDR2 FQGTGA. The length of the CDR3 is 13 residues. The V end was cut by 2 bases, the J end by 10 bases, with 12 bases between. Profiled with immunoSEQ multiplex PCR; TCRdb holds only in-frame clones, not every one. The sample includes 150,000 or so clones, roughly 80% of them seen just once. In regard to this clone: The target antigen is unknown.

The chain employs TRBV7-3 and TRBJ2-1, with a possible D match to TRBD2 (5 bases). The sequence was obtained from an adult in good health. This sample comprised peripheral blood, obtained on day 0 of MenACWY control vaccination. The CDR3 spells CASSLGLDGEQFF. CDR3 sequence (DNA): TGTGCCAGCAGCTTAGGACTCGATGGGGAGCAGTTCTTC.